This record concerns one TCR beta chain sequence. The data stem from a study of blood T cell repertoires in COVID-19. Across the study: The study drew acute and convalescent COVID-19 samples from the United States, Italy and Spain. T cells, B-cell-depleted T cells, or PBMCs provided the cDNA or gDNA that served as material.

In the original analysis: Reference gene primer amplification in the assay estimated nucleated cell counts. Sequencing was performed with immunoSEQ multiplex PCR; in TCRdb, only in-frame clones are kept and a portion is missing. That table gives V, J and clone size, and the DNA gave D and trimming. The table shows 95,000 to 150,000 clones, with around 88% occurring only once. Germline V gives CDR1 KGHSH, CDR2 LQKENI. This CDR3 has 13 amino acids. The ends were cut back, 2 bases at V and 2 bases at J, with 7 bases in the middle. The source material was peripheral blood. The rearrangement links TRBV18 to TRBJ2-7; D is undetermined. The sequence derives from a human donor in a cohort sampled during active COVID-19. The CDR3 DNA follows: TGTGCCAGCTCACCAACAGCAACCTACGAGCAGTACTTC. Translation: CASSPTATYEQYF.